This T cell receptor beta chain emerged from a study of glioma-infiltrating T cells. Overall study results and limits: CDR3 overlap between tissue and blood was very small. Non-neoplastic patients had below-expected tissue-blood divergence, while all gliomas exceeded expectation.

The CDR3 extends over 15 amino acids. Germline CDR1 LGHNA, CDR2 YSLEER. The V end was cut by 3 bases, the J end by 6 bases, with 18 bases between. This clonotype was detected ten times or more. The antigen remains unidentified. TCR alpha and beta CDR3 regions were amplified from RNA using iRepertoire nested multiplex PCR. One-step reverse transcription and amplification started from approximately 100-400 ng of tissue mRNA or PBMC total RNA. TCRdb re-analysed the multiplex PCR reads in MiXCR, keeping a single row per CDR3 protein. The profile covers some 180,000 distinct CDR3 sequences, with around 30% appearing a single time and over 20% taken by the ten largest.

The chain links TRBV4-3 to TRBJ2-7, with D possibly being TRBD2 (7 bases). The source of this sequence is a human donor with low-grade glioma or glioblastoma, undergoing nonglioma brain surgery, or in good health (not recorded which). Sequencing was done on a sample of glioma tissue, nonneoplastic brain tissue, or PBMCs (not recorded which). The CDR3 loop reads CASSQEWTAGREQYF. The CDR3 bases are TGCGCCAGCAGCCAGGAGTGGACAGCGGGGCGCGAGCAGTACTTC.